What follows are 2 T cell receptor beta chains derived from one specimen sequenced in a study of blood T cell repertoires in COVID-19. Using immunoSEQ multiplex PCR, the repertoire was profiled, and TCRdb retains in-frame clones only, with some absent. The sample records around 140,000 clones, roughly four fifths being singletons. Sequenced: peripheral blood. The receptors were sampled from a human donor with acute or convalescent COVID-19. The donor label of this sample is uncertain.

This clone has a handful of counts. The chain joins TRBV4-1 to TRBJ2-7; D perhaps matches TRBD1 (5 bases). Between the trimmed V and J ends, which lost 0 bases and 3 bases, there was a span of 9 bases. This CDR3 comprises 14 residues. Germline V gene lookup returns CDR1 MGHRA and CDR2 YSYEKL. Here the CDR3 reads CASSQDSTVYEQYF. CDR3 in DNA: TGCGCCAGCAGCCAAGACTCGACAGTCTACGAGCAGTACTTC.

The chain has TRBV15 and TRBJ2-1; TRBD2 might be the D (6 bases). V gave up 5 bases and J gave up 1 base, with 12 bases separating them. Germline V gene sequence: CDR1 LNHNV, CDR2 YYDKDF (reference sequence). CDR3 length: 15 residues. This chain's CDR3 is CATSLMGGSYNEQFF. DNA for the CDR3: TGTGCCACCAGCCTGATGGGGGGATCCTACAATGAGCAGTTCTTC.